This TCR beta chain was observed in a study of blood T cell repertoires in COVID-19. Study information: The study drew acute and convalescent COVID-19 samples from the United States, Italy and Spain.

Sequenced by immunoSEQ multiplex PCR; TCRdb stores in-frame clones only, minus some. Of around 330,000 clones listed, about nine tenths were seen once; the top ten hold approximately 5%. This CDR3 spans 16 amino acids. Trimming pared 5 bases from V and 1 base from J, leaving 16 bases between. Germline loops: CDR1 MDHEN, CDR2 SYDVKM. Two negative PCRs, clearance, or symptom resolution were required of recovered Cohort 3 donors. The sample was PBMCs or T cells enriched from blood (not recorded which). The clonotype comes from a man between 60 and 75 years old who had recovered from COVID-19. The chain uses TRBV28 and TRBJ2-3, with D possibly TRBD1 on 5 matching bases. CDR3 sequence: CASSRWDIRGTDTQYF. The CDR3 DNA is TGTGCCAGCAGTCGATGGGATATCAGGGGCACAGATACGCAGTATTTT.